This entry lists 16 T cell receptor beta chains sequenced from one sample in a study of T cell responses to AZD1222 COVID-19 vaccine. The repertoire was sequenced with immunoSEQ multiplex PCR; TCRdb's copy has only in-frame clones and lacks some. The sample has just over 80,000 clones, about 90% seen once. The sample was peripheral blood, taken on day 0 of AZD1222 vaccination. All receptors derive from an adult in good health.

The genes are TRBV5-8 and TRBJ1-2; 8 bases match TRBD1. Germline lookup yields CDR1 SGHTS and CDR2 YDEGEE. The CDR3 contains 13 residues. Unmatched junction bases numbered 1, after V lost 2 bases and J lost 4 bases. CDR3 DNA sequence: TGTGCCAGCAGCTTACAGGGGGTCTATGGCTACACCTTC. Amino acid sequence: CASSLQGVYGYTF.

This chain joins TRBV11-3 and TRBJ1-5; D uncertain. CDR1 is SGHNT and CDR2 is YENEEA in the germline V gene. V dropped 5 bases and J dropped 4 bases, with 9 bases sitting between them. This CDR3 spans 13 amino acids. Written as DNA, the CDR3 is TGTGCCAGCAGCGCTGACTGGAATCAGCCCCAGCATTTT. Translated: CASSADWNQPQHF.

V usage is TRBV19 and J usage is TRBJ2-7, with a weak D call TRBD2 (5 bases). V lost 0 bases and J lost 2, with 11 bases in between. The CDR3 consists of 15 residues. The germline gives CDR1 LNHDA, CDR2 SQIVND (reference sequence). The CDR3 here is CASSIDSSGTYEQYF. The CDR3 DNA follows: TGTGCCAGTAGTATAGACTCATCCGGGACCTACGAGCAGTACTTC.

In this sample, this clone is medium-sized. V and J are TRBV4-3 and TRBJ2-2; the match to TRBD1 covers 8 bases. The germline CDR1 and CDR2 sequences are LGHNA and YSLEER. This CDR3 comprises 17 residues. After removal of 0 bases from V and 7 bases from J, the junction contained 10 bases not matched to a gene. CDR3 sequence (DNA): TGCGCCAGCAGCCAAGATCTGACAGGGGCTCCTATCGGGGAGCTGTTTTTT. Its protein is CASSQDLTGAPIGELFF.

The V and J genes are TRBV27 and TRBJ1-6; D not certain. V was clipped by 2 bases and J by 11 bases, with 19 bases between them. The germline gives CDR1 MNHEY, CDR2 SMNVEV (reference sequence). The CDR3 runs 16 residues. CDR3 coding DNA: TGTGCCAGCAGTTTAGGACGAACAATAACCGGTACACCCCTCCACTTT. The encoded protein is CASSLGRTITGTPLHF.

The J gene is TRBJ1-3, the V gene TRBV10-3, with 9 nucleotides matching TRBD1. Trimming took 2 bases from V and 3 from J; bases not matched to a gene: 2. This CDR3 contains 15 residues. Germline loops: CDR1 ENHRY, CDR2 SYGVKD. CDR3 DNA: TGTGCCATCAGTGAGACAGGGGGCGGTGGAAACACCATATATTTT. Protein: CAISETGGGGNTIYF.

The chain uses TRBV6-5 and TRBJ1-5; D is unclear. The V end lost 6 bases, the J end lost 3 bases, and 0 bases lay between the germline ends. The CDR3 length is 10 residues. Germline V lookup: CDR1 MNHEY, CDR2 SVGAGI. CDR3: CASSNQPQHF. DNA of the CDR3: TGTGCCAGCAGCAATCAGCCCCAGCATTTT.

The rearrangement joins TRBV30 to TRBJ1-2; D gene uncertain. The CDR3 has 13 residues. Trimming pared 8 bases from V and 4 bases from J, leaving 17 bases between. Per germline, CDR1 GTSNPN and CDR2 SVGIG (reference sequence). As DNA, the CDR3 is TGTGCCCGACGACCCGCAGAACTCTATGGCTACACCTTC. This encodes CARRPAELYGYTF.

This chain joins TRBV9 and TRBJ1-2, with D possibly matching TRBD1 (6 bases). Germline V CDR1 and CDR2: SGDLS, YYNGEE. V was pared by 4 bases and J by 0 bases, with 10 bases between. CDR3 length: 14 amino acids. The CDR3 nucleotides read TGTGCCAGCAGCCCAGGGGAACCTAACTATGGCTACACCTTC. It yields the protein CASSPGEPNYGYTF.

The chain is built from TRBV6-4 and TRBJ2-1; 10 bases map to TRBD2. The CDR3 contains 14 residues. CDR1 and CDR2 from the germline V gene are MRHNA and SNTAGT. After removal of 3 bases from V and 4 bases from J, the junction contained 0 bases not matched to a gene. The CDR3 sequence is CASSEAGGYNEQFF. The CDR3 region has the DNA TGTGCCAGCAGTGAAGCGGGGGGGTACAATGAGCAGTTCTTC.

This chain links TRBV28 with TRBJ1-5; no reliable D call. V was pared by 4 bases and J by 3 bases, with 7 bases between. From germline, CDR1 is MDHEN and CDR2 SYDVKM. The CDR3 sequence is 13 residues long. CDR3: CASSSGVNQPQHF. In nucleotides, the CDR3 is TGTGCCAGCAGTTCGGGAGTCAATCAGCCCCAGCATTTT.

The chain's CDR3 is CSVVTYLRGQYF. In DNA, the CDR3 is TGCAGCGTTGTGACCTATCTACGAGGGCAGTACTTC. The gene calls are TRBV29-1 and TRBJ2-7; D call uncertain. The CDR3 length is 12 residues. Germline CDR1 reads SQVTM; CDR2 reads ANQGSEA. The V end lost 4 bases, the J end lost 9 bases, and 16 bases lay between the germline ends.

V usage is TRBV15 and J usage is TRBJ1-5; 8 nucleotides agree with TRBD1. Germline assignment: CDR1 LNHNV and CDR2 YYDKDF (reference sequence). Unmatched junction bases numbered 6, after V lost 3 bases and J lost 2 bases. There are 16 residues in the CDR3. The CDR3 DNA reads TGTGCCACCAGCAGCAGGGGGCGTGGGGGCAATCAGCCCCAGCATTTT. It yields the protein CATSSRGRGGNQPQHF. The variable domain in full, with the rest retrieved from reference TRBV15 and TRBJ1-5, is DAMVIQNPRYQVTQFGKPVTLSCSQTLNHNVMYWYQQKSSQAPKLLFHYYDKDFNNEADTPDNFQSRRPNTSFCFLDIRSPGLGDTAMYLCATSSRGRGGNQPQHFGDGTRLSIL.

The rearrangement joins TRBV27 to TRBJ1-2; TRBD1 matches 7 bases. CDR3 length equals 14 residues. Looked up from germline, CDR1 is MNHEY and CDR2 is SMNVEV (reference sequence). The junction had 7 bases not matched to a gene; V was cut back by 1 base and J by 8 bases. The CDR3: CASSLFGTAEGYTF. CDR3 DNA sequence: TGTGCCAGCAGTTTATTTGGGACAGCGGAAGGCTACACCTTC.

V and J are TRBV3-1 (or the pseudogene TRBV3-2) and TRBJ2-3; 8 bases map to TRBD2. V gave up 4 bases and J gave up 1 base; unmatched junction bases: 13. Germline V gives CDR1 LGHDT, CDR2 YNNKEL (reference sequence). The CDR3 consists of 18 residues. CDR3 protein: CASSPGLAETHRTDTQYF. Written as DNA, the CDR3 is TGTGCCAGCAGCCCTGGACTAGCAGAGACTCACCGCACAGATACGCAGTATTTT.

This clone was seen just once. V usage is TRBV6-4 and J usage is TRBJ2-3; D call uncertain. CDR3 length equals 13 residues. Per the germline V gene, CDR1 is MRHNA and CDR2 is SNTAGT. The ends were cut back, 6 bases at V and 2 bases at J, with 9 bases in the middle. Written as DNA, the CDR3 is TGTGCCAGCAGCAAACGGACCACAGATACGCAGTATTTT. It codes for CASSKRTTDTQYF.